This T cell receptor beta chain appears in the sequencing data of a study of cytomegalovirus exposure and HLA in healthy donors. About the study: Of 350 to 400 genotyped donors, roughly 76% grouped in the Caucasian-associated ancestry cluster.

This clone was counted only a few times. No antigen is known for it. Mismatch with germline at one junction end may stem from a read error. Use of 60 Vbeta and 13 Jbeta primers characterized the PCR. Only in-frame clones appear in the TCRdb table, and some are missing; sequencing was by immunoSEQ multiplex PCR. The sample lists around 130,000 clones, 80% occurring once. CDR1 and CDR2 from the germline V gene are SSHAT and FNYEAQ (reference sequence). CDR3 length: 14 residues. Study observations and caveats: In a later analysis, an Asian-associated ancestry cluster reportedly showed fewer N-insertions than the 666-donor mean.

This chain joins TRBV7-7 and TRBJ2-5, with TRBD1 matching over 9 bases. This clonotype originated in a woman between 40 and 55 years old in good health and CMV-seronegative. Specimen: PBMCs. CDR3: CASSLTGGKETQYF. CDR3 DNA sequence: TGTGCTAGCAGCCTCACAGGGGGCAAAGAGACCCAGTACTTC.